Listed below are T cell receptor beta chains from one sample, sequenced in a study of T cell changes during pregnancy in multiple sclerosis. Clones were read by immunoSEQ multiplex PCR, and TCRdb kept only the in-frame ones, dropping some. Counted here are approximately 87,000 clones, around nine tenths occurring once; the ten biggest clones make up approximately 0.47%. The sequences come from CD4+ T cells from peripheral blood mononuclear cells, collected in the second trimester of pregnancy. These TCRs come from a female donor with multiple sclerosis, enrolled in a pregnancy study. Each CDR3 is given with its conserved first and last residue. A D gene is named only where the DNA matches it firmly. Clone size is not always given. Where it is, it says once, few, many or a class for expanded clones.

d_call: NA
j_call: TRBJ1-2
v_call: TRBV19
clone_size: once
cdr3_nt: TGTGCCAGTAGTATAGGCTCGAGACAGCCCGATGGCTACACCTTC
cdr3_aa: CASSIGSRQPDGYTF

d_call: TRBD1
j_call: TRBJ1-2
v_call: TRBV6-5
clone_size: NA
cdr3_nt: TGTGCCAGCAGTAAGACCGGGACAGGGTCTGGCTACACCTTC
cdr3_aa: CASSKTGTGSGYTF

d_call: NA
j_call: TRBJ2-5
v_call: TRBV6-6
clone_size: NA
cdr3_nt: TGTGCCAGCAGTTACTCCAGGGAGACCCAGTACTTC
cdr3_aa: CASSYSRETQYF

d_call: TRBD2
j_call: TRBJ2-2
v_call: TRBV30
clone_size: NA
cdr3_nt: TGTGCCTGGAGTTACGCAACTAGCGGGGGGGCAATCACCGGGGAGCTGTTTTTT
cdr3_aa: CAWSYATSGGAITGELFF

d_call: NA
j_call: TRBJ2-7
v_call: TRBV7-2
clone_size: NA
cdr3_nt: TGTGCCAGCAGCTTAAGTTCCACGGCCTACGAGCAGTACTTC
cdr3_aa: CASSLSSTAYEQYF

d_call: TRBD1
j_call: TRBJ2-7
v_call: TRBV18
clone_size: NA
cdr3_nt: TGTGCCAGCTCCAGCCAGGGGGAGAGCTCCTACGAGCAGTACTTC
cdr3_aa: CASSSQGESSYEQYF

d_call: NA
j_call: TRBJ2-7
v_call: TRBV4-3
clone_size: NA
cdr3_nt: TGCGCCAGCAGCCCGGGACACAACTACGAGCAGTACTTC
cdr3_aa: CASSPGHNYEQYF

d_call: NA
j_call: TRBJ1-1
v_call: TRBV4-1
clone_size: NA
cdr3_nt: TGCGCCAGCAGCCAAGGAAGGGGGTTGAATGGTGAAGCTTTCTTT
cdr3_aa: CASSQGRGLNGEAFF

d_call: NA
j_call: TRBJ2-6
v_call: TRBV28
clone_size: NA
cdr3_nt: TGTGCCAGCAGTTCGCAATGGGGGCCTGGGGCCAACGTCCTGACTTTC
cdr3_aa: CASSSQWGPGANVLTF

d_call: NA
j_call: TRBJ2-5
v_call: TRBV28
clone_size: NA
cdr3_nt: TGTGCCAGCAGTTTGCGAGAGACCCAGTACTTC
cdr3_aa: CASSLRETQYF

d_call: NA
j_call: TRBJ1-6
v_call: TRBV5-1
clone_size: NA
cdr3_nt: TGCGCCAGCAGCTTGGGGGGCAGGGAGGCTAATTCACCCCTCCACTTT
cdr3_aa: CASSLGGREANSPLHF

d_call: NA
j_call: TRBJ2-1
v_call: TRBV7-2
clone_size: few
cdr3_nt: TGTGCCAGCAGCTTAAGGGAGGCTAGAGGGAATGAGCAGTTCTTC
cdr3_aa: CASSLREARGNEQFF

d_call: NA
j_call: TRBJ1-5
v_call: TRBV27
clone_size: NA
cdr3_nt: TGTGCCAGCAGTTTATACCGGGGTCGTCAGCCCCAGCATTTT
cdr3_aa: CASSLYRGRQPQHF

d_call: NA
j_call: TRBJ1-2
v_call: TRBV5-1
clone_size: few
cdr3_nt: TGCGCCAGCAGCTTGTCATCCCAGGGTGGCTACACCTTC
cdr3_aa: CASSLSSQGGYTF

d_call: TRBD2
j_call: TRBJ2-7
v_call: TRBV19
clone_size: NA
cdr3_nt: TGTGCCAGTAGTACGCTAGCGGGACGCTCCTACGAGCAGTACTTC
cdr3_aa: CASSTLAGRSYEQYF

d_call: TRBD2
j_call: TRBJ2-1
v_call: TRBV19
clone_size: few
cdr3_nt: TGTGCCAGTAGTATTAGGGCTAGCGGGAGATCAATCTACAATGAGCAGTTCTTC
cdr3_aa: CASSIRASGRSIYNEQFF

d_call: NA
j_call: TRBJ1-3
v_call: TRBV29-1
clone_size: NA
cdr3_nt: TGCAGCGTTGGGGTGGCAGGTGCTGGAAACACCATATATTTT
cdr3_aa: CSVGVAGAGNTIYF